The sequence of this T cell receptor beta chain was determined in a study of blood T cell repertoires in COVID-19. This clone is a singleton in its sample. The V and J ends lost 7 bases and 6 bases, in that order; junction bases with no gene match: 9. This CDR3 contains 15 residues. Germline V gene lookup returns CDR1 SNHLY and CDR2 FYNNEI. How the authors handled the data: Using reference gene primer amplification, nucleated cell counts were estimated. TCRdb's table, derived via immunoSEQ multiplex PCR, lists solely in-frame clones and lacks some. The V and J calls and the clone size are those of that table, but D and trimming were determined from the DNA. Of approximately 230,000 clones listed, nearly 90% are singletons.

Input material: peripheral blood. The chain carries TRBV2 and TRBJ2-1, with 10 positions matching TRBD2. This receptor was taken from a man between 18 and 35 years old with active or convalescent COVID-19. The CDR3 DNA sequence: TGTGCCAGCACCTTTAGCGGGAGGAGTGGCAATGAGCAGTTCTTC. Translated, it gives CASTFSGRSGNEQFF.